This TCR beta chain comes out of a study of T cell responses to AZD1222 COVID-19 vaccine. Overall study results and limits: AZD1222 recipients seropositive at baseline numbered only six. The donor group comprised mostly white British people and more females; the analysis possibly underestimated clonal diversity. Following two doses of AZD1222, Spike-specific TCR breadth and depth rose.

Sequenced by immunoSEQ multiplex PCR; TCRdb stores in-frame clones only, minus some. The data contain some 200,000 clones, more than 85% of them singletons. This CDR3 has 12 amino acids. Germline V gene sequence: CDR1 LNHDA, CDR2 SQIVND (reference sequence). Trimming took off 3 bases at V and 4 bases at J, with 6 bases between the two ends. With respect to this clone: Its target is not known.

The sequence came from an adult who received the AZD1222 COVID-19 vaccine. The genes are TRBV19 and TRBJ1-2; no clear D. Specimen: peripheral blood, collected 28 days after the second AZD1222 dose. CDR3 residues: CASSITAYGYTF. The CDR3 nucleotides are TGTGCCAGTAGTATCACAGCCTATGGCTACACCTTC.